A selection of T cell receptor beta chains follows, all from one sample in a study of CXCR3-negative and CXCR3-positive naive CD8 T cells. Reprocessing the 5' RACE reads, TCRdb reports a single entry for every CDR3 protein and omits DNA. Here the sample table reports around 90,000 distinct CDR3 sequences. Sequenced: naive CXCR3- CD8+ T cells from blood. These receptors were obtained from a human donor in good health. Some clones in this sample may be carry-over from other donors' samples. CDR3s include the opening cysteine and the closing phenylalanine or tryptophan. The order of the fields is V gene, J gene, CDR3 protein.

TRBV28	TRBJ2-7	CASSLVGEWYEQYF
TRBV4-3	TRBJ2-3	CASSLAGTGGTDTQYF
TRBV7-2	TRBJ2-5	CASSLGVLAGETQYF
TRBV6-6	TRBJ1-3	CASSYVGQGMGTIYF
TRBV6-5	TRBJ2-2	CASSQGYTGELFF
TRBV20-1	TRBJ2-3	CSASGLAEHSAQYF
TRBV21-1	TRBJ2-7	CATPRGLFYEQYF
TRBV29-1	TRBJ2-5	CSVEGEEETQDF
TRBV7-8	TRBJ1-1	CASSLFGGEPEAFF
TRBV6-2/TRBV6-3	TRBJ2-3	CASSYSPSGGADTQYF
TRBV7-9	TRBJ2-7	CASSRHIGQESYEQYF